This TCR beta chain was captured by sequencing in a study of shared clonotypes between healthy human individuals. Using immunoSEQ multiplex PCR, the repertoire was profiled, and TCRdb retains in-frame clones only, with some absent. The sample yields about 1,900,000 clones, approximately 95% seen once. The V segment lost 5 bases and the J segment 1 base; nucleotides outside the gene matches: 21. The germline gives CDR1 SGHVS, CDR2 FNYEAQ. CDR3 length: 20 amino acids. Findings and limits, study-wide: Clonotypes which were not shared had lower generation probabilities than clonotypes that all four donors shared. Depth was large, yet rarefaction showed that sorted-subset sequencing was incomplete. There were few donors, and this limited the genetic and exposure-history diversity represented.

The naive CD8 population came from CD45RO-negative cells selected for CCR7, without terminally differentiated effector memory CD45RA+ cells. About this clone itself: The target antigen is unknown.

The sequencing input was naive CD8+ T cells sorted from blood. The receptor was derived from a man younger than 30 in good health. J is TRBJ2-5 and V is TRBV7-6; TRBD1 matches 8 bases. As DNA, the CDR3 is TGTGCCAGCAGCCAGGGGGCGCCAGGGTCCCGATTACAACTCCAAGAGACCCAGTACTTC. Translating it yields CASSQGAPGSRLQLQETQYF.